The source of this T cell receptor (beta chain) is a study of Graves' ophthalmopathy and Graves' hyperthyroidism (dated by TCRdb to between 2017 and 2018). Describing the broader study: Peripheral blood samples were taken at the time of initial diagnosis, before any treatment was given. The study used TCR beta repertoire signatures to distinguish Graves' ophthalmopathy from Graves' hyperthyroidism and to predict progression to ophthalmopathy. In total, approximately 140 blood samples were TCR-sequenced: 40 to 45 ophthalmopathy, some 75 hyperthyroidism and approximately 17 hyperthyroidism-to-ophthalmopathy patients. A discovery set of 100 patients (43 ophthalmopathy, about 55 stable hyperthyroidism) was enrolled to explore V-J signatures distinguishing ophthalmopathy from hyperthyroidism. An independent validation cohort was composed of 18 hyperthyroidism patients and about 16 patients who later progressed from hyperthyroidism to ophthalmopathy. T-cell repertoires of thyroid tissue and blood were compared in over 5 hyperthyroidism patients. Following sample collection, hyperthyroidism patients were given methimazole at a starting dose of 30 mg daily, and ophthalmopathy patients were given high-dose intravenous methylprednisolone. For training and testing, the roughly 93 patients in the discovery cohort were randomly divided in a 7:3 ratio.

Points the paper makes about the study in general: In cross-validation, the 13-signature model distinguished ophthalmopathy from stable hyperthyroidism with around 90% sensitivity and around 81% specificity, while in the test set the corresponding values were roughly 80% and 75%. Most expanded thyroid clonotypes with a frequency above 0.001 also appeared in blood, which suggests that blood repertoires may reflect the immune response in the thyroid. In validation, the model predicted ophthalmopathy progression with more than 70% sensitivity and roughly 72% specificity; some 13 predicted patients were CT-confirmed with GO in a median of about 7.1 months. Sample size was not statistically predetermined, and group allocation was not concealed from the investigators.

Hyperthyroidism was considered stable if no progression to ophthalmopathy occurred within 18 months of follow-up. Hyperthyroidism patients were newly diagnosed, were aged 18 to 65 years, and had a disease duration under 2 months. Patients with other autoimmune diseases, uncontrolled infections, pregnancy or lactation were excluded. Diagnosis was based on clinical symptoms, serum thyroxine, TRAb, thyroid ultrasound and orbital computed tomography. Ficoll-Paque density gradient centrifugation was used to isolate PBMCs from 10 ml of fresh peripheral blood. Total RNA was extracted using Trizol reagent, and RNA quality was checked on an Agilent 2100 Bioanalyzer. This clonotype was counted a few times. It lacks a known antigen. Base quality data are lacking; no much larger clone is found one base away. The V end loses 8 bases and the J end loses 1 base, and a stretch of 18 bases separates them. The germline V gene (reference sequence) gives CDR1 as MNHEY and CDR2 as SMNVEV. The CDR3 numbers 16 residues from cysteine through phenylalanine. Only the CDR3 region is kept as DNA, spanning 48 bases read in frame from base 1.

TCR beta CDR3 regions were amplified from RNA transcripts for repertoire sequencing. HTBI primers and the Qiagen OneStep RT-PCR kit were used in a first-round RT-PCR, which was followed by a second-round multiplex PCR, size selection and purification. Libraries were sequenced on an Illumina HiSeq2000 using paired-end 100 bp reads. Concerning the study's data processing: SOAPnuke was used for read processing, and reads with adapters, uncalled bases, a mean Phred below 15, or no exact constant-primer or identifier match were discarded. High-quality paired reads were merged with COPE v1.2.5. Clonotypes were defined as unique nucleotide sequences and were aligned to IMGT TRB V, D and J references using MiTCR v1.1. Only V-J combinations with frequency above 0.0001 were analysed, covering 99% to 99.2% of repertoires. For each V-J combination, a TCR clonal expansion and chaos score was defined as the ratio of F50 clonal expansion to chaos observed in the TCRdist matrix. Welch's t-statistics and random forest were used to reduce features to 10 to 15 V-J combinations, which were fed into a naive Bayes classifier. The Morisita-Horn index was used to measure how similar the thyroid and blood repertoires were. The public reads were reanalyzed by TCRdb: fastp trimming at Q25, MiXCR alignment, in-frame beta chains only. Rows merge per CDR3 protein into single entries with the most common DNA and genes. These V and J calls rely on TCRdb rather than the paper's analysis. The sample data list more than 300,000 distinct CDR3 sequences, and just over 15% of these were observed just once. 5.5% to 8% of the sample is in the top ten clones.

Specimen: peripheral blood. Here the chain combines TRBV27 and TRBJ2-4; tentative D gene TRBD2, with 5 bases matching. This TCR was recovered from a woman aged 18 to 35 with stable Graves' hyperthyroidism. Donor details come from another sample of the same person, matched by shared clones. The CDR3 is CASPWEFRLAKNIQYF. Read as DNA, the sequence is TGTGCCAGCCCTTGGGAGTTTCGATTGGCCAAAAACATTCAGTACTTC.